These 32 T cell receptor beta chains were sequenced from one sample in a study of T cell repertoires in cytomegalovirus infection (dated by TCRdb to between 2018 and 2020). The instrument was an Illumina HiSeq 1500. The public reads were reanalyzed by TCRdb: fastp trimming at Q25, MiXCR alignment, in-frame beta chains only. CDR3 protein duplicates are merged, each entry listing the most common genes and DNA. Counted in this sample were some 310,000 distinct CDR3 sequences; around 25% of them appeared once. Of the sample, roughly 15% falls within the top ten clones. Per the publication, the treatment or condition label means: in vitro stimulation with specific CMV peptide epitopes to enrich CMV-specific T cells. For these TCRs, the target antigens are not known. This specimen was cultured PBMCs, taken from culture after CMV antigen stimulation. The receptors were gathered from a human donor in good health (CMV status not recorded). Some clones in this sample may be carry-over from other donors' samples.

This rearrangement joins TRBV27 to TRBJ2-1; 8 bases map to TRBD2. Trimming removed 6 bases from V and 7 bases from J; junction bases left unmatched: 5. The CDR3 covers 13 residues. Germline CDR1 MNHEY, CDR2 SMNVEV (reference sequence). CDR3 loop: CASRTGTSNEQFF. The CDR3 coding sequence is TGTGCCAGCAGGACCGGGACTAGTAATGAGCAGTTCTTC.

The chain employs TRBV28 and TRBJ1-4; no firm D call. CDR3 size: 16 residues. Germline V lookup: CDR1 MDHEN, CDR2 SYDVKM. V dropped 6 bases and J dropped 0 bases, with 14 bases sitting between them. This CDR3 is CASSASQAATNEKLFF. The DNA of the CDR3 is TGTGCCAGCAGCGCGAGTCAGGCTGCAACTAATGAAAAACTGTTTTTT.

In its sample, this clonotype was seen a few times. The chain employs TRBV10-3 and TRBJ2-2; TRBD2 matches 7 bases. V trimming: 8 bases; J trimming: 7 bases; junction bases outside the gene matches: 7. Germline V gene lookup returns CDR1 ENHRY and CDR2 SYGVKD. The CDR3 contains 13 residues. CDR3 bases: TGTGCCATCTGTCCGCGGGAGAACGGGGAGCTGTTTTTT. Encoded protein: CAICPRENGELFF.

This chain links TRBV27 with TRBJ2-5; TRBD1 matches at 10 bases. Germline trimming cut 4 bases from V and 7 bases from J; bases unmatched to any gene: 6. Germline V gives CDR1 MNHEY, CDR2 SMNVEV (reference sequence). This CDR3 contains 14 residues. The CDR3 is CASSWTGGQGTQYF. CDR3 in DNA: TGTGCCAGCAGTTGGACAGGGGGTCAGGGGACCCAGTACTTC.

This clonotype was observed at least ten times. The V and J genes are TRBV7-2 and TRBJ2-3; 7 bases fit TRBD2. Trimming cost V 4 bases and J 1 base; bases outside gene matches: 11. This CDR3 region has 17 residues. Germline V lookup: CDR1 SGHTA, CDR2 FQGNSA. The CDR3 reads CASSSEETAGRTDTQYF. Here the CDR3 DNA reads TGTGCCAGCAGCTCCGAAGAGACAGCGGGACGCACAGATACGCAGTATTTT.

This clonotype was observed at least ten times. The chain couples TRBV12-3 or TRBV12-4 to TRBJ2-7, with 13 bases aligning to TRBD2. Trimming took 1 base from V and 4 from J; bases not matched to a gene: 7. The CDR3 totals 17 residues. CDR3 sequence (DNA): TGTGCCAGCAGTTTAGAGAACACTAGCGGGAGGGGGTACGAGCAGTACTTC. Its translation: CASSLENTSGRGYEQYF.

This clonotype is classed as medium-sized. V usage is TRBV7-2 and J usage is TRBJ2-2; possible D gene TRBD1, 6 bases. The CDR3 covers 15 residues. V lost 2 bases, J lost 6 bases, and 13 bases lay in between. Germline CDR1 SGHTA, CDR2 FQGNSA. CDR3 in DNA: TGTGCCAGCAGCTTACGTGGCAGGGGCGCCGGGGAGCTGTTTTTT. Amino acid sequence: CASSLRGRGAGELFF.

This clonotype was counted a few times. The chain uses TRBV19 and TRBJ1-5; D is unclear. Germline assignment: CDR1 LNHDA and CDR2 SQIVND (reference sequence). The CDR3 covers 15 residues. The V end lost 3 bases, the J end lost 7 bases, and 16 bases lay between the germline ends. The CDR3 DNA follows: TGTGCCAGTAGTATTTCGCCAAGCTTAGAACAGCCCCAGCATTTT. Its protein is CASSISPSLEQPQHF.

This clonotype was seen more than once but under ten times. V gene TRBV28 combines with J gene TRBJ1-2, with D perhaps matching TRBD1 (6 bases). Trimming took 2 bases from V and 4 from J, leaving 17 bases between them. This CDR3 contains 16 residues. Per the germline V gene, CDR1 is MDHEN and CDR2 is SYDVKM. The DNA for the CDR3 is TGTGCCAGCAGTTTAGGGGCGACAGGCGGCGGCTATGGCTACACCTTC. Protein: CASSLGATGGGYGYTF.

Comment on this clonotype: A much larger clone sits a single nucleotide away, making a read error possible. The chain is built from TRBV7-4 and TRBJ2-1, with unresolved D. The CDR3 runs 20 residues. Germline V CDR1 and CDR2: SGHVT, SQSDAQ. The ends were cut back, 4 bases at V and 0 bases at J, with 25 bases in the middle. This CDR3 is CASSSARSAFLESSYNEQFF. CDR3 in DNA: TGTGCCAGCAGCTCAGCGAGGTCGGCGTTTCTGGAAAGCTCCTACAATGAGCAGTTCTTC.

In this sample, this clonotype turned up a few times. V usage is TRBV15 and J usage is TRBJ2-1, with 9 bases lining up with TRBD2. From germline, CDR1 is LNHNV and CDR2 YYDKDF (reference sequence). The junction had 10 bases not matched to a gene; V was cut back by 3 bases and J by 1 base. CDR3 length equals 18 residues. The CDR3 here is CATSRGLAGPTSYNEQFF. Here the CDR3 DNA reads TGTGCCACCAGCAGGGGGCTAGCGGGACCGACTTCCTACAATGAGCAGTTCTTC.

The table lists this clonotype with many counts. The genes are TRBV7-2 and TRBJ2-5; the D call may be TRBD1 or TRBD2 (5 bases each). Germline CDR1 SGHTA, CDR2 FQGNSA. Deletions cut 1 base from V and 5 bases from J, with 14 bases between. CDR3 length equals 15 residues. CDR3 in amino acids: CASSLENGARETQYF. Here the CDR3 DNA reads TGTGCCAGCAGCTTAGAGAACGGGGCTCGGGAGACCCAGTACTTC.

The CDR3 protein is CASGWGADKPYNEQFF. In DNA form, the CDR3 reads TGCGCCAGCGGGTGGGGTGCGGATAAACCCTACAATGAGCAGTTCTTC. This sequence joins TRBV4-1 and TRBJ2-1, with D unclear. The CDR3 extends over 16 amino acids. Germline V lookup: CDR1 MGHRA, CDR2 YSYEKL. The V gene lost 8 bases and the J gene lost 2 bases, with 19 bases spanning the gap.

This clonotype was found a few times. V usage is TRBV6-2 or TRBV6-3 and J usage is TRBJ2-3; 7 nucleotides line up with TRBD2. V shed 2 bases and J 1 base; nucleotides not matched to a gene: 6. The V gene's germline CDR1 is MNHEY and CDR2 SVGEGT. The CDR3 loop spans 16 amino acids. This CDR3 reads CASSYDLAVGTDTQYF. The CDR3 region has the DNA TGTGCCAGCAGTTACGACCTAGCGGTTGGCACAGATACGCAGTATTTT.

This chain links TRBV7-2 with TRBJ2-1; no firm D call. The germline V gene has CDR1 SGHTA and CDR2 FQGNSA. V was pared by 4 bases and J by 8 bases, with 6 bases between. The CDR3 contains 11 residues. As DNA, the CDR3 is TGTGCCAGCAGCTCACGACATGAGCAGTTCTTC. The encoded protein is CASSSRHEQFF.

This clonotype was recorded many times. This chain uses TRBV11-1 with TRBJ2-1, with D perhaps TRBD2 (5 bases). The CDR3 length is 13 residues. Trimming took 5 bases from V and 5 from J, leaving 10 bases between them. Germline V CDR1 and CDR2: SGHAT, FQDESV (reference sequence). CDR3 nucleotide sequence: TGTGCCAGCAGCCTTAGAGGGAACAATGAGCAGTTCTTC. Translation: CASSLRGNNEQFF.

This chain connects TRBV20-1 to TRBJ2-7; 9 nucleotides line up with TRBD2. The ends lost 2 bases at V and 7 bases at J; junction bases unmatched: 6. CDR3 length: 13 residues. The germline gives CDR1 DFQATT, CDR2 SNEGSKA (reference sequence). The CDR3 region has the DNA TGCAGTGCTAGACTAGCGGGATTCGGGGAGCAGTACTTC. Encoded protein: CSARLAGFGEQYF.

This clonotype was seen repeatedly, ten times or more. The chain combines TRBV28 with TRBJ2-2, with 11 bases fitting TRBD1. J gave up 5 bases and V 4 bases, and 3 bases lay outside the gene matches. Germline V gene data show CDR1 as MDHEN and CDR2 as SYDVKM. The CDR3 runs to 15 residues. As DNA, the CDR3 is TGTGCCAGCAGTTCAGGACAGGGGGCTACCGGGGAGCTGTTTTTT. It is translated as CASSSGQGATGELFF. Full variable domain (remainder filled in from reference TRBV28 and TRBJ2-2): DVKVTQSSRYLVKRTGEKVFLECVQDMDHENMFWYRQDPGLGLRLIYFSYDVKMKEKGDIPEGYSVSREKKERFSLILESASTNQTSMYLCASSSGQGATGELFFGEGSRLTVL.

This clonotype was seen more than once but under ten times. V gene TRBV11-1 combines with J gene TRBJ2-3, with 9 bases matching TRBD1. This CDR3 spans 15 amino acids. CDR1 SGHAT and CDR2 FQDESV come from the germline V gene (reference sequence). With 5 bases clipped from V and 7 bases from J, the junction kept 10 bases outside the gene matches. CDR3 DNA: TGTGCCAGCAGCCTCCGGGACAGGGCTGTGTATACGCAGTATTTT. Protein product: CASSLRDRAVYTQYF.

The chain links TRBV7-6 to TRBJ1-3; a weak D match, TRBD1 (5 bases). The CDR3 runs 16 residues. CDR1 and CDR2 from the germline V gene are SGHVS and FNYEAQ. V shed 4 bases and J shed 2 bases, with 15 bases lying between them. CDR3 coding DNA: TGTGCCAGCAGCTCCCTTGGGGGAGAGACTGGAAACACCATATATTTT. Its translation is CASSSLGGETGNTIYF. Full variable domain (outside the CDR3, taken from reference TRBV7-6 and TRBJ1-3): GAGVSQSPRYKVTKRGQDVALRCDPISGHVSLYWYRQALGQGPEFLTYFNYEAQQDKSGLPNDRFSAERPEGSISTLTIQRTEQRDSAMYRCASSSLGGETGNTIYFGEGSWLTVV.

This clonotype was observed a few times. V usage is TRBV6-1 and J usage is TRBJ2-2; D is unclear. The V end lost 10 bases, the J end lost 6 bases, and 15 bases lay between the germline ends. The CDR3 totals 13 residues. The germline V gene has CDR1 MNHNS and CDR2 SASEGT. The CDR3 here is CATSLGFSGELFF. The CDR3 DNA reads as TGTGCCACCTCATTGGGATTCTCCGGGGAGCTGTTTTTT.

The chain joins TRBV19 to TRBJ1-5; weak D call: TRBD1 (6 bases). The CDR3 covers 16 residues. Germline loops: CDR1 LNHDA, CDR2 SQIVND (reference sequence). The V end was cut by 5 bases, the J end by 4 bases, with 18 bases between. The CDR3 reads CASSAQHRVWNQPQHF. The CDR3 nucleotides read TGTGCCAGTAGTGCCCAGCACAGGGTTTGGAATCAGCCCCAGCATTTT.

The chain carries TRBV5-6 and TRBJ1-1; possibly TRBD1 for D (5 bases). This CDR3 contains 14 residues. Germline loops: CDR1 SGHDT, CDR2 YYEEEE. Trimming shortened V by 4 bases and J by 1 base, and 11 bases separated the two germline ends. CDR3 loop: CASSAPGQNTEAFF. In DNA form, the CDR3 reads TGTGCCAGCAGCGCCCCCGGACAGAACACTGAAGCTTTCTTT.

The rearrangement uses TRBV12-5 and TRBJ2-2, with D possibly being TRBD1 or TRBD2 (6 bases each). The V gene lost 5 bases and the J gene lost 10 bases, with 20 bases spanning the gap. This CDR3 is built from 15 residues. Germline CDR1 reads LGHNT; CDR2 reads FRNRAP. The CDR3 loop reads CASGTHETGAKELFF. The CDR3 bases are TGTGCTAGTGGTACTCACGAAACGGGGGCGAAGGAGCTGTTTTTT.

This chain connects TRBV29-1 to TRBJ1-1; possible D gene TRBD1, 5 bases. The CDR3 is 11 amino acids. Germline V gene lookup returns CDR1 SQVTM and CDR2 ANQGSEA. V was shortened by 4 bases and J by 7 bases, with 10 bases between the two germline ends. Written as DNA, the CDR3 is TGCAGCGTTGTTGGGGCATATGAAGCTTTCTTT. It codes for CSVVGAYEAFF.

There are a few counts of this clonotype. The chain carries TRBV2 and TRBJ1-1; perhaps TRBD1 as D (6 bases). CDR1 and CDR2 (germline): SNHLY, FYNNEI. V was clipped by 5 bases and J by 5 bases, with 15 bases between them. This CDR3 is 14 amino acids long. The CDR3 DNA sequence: TGTGCCAGCAGTCAGGCTACAGGGAGAACTGAAGCTTTCTTT. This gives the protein CASSQATGRTEAFF.

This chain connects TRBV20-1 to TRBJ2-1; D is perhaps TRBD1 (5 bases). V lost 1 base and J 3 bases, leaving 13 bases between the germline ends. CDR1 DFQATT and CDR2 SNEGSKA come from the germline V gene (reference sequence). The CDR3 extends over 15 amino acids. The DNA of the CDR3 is TGCAGTGCTAGAGTGGGGCTGACCTACTACAATGAGCAGTTCTTC. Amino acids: CSARVGLTYYNEQFF.

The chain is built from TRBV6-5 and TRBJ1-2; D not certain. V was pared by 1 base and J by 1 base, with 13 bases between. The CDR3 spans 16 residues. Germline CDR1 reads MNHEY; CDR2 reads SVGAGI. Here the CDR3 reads CASSYWSKRSNYGYTF. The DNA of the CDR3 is TGTGCCAGCAGTTACTGGTCTAAAAGGAGTAACTATGGCTACACCTTC.

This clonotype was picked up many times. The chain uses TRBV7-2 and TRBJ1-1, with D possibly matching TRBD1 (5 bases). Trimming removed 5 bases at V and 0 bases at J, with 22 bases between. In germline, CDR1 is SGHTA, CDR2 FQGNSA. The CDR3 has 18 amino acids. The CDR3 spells CASSTAVGGIGMNTEAFF. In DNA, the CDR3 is TGTGCCAGCAGCACAGCGGTGGGGGGGATCGGGATGAACACTGAAGCTTTCTTT.

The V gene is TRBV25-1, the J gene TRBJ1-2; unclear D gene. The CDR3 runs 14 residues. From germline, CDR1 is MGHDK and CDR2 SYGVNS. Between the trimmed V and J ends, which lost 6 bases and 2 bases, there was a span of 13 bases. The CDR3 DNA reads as TGTGCCAGCAGAGGTGCCAATTACAACTATGGCTACACCTTC. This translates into CASRGANYNYGYTF.

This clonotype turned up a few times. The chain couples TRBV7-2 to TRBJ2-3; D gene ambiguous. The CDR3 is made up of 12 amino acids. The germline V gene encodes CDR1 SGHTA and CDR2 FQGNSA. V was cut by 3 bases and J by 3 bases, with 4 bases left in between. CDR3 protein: CASSFITDTQYF. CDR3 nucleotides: TGTGCCAGCAGCTTTATTACAGATACGCAGTATTTT. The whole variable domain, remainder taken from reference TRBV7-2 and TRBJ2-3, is GAGVSQSPSNKVTEKGKDVELRCDPISGHTALYWYRQSLGQGLEFLIYFQGNSAPDKSGLPSDRFSAERTGGSVSTLTIQRTQQEDSAVYLCASSFITDTQYFGPGTRLTVL.

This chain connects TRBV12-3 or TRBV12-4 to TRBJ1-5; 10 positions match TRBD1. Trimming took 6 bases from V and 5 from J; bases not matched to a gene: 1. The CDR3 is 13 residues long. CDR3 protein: CASRGTGDQPQHF. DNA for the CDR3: TGTGCCAGCAGAGGGACAGGGGATCAGCCCCAGCATTTT.